This TCR beta chain was recovered during a study of blood T cell repertoires in COVID-19. Germline CDR1 is MDHEN and CDR2 is SYDVKM. The V segment lost 6 bases and the J segment 6 bases; nucleotides outside the gene matches: 9. The CDR3 has 16 amino acids. Generated by immunoSEQ multiplex PCR, the TCRdb table keeps only in-frame clones and is missing some. The sample contains over 85,000 clones, more than 70% of which appear only once. This clonotype originated in a woman in her forties or fifties with acute or convalescent COVID-19. The sequenced sample was peripheral blood. V gene TRBV28 combines with J gene TRBJ2-7; TRBD2 matches 15 bases. The CDR3 nucleotides are TGTGCCAGCAGATCTCACGGACTAGCGGGAGGGCTCGAGCAGTACTTC. Translating it yields CASRSHGLAGGLEQYF.